This TCR beta chain originates from a study of T cells after posttransplantation cyclophosphamide. Peripheral blood was collected from the related graft donor on the marrow donation day. Cells defined as naive were viable CD3+CD4+ or CD3+CD8+ and CCR7+CD45RA+CD45RO-CD95-CD27+CD28+. The germline V gene encodes CDR1 MNHEY and CDR2 SMNVEV (reference sequence). This CDR3 spans 19 amino acids. Deletions cut 3 bases from V and 4 bases from J, with 25 bases between. Overall study findings and caveats: After PTCy, TRB diversity resembled that of CNI/methotrexate controls.

Measured with immunoSEQ multiplex PCR; TCRdb has only the in-frame clones, and not every one. The sample holds about 21,000 clones, 95% to 99% seen once. For this clone: The antigen remains undetermined.

The chain has TRBV27 and TRBJ2-1; a weak D match, TRBD2 (6 bases). Sequencing was done on a sample of naive CD8+ T cells sorted from PBMCs. The TCR originated in a man aged 40-49 years in good health, CMV-negative, and a related stem cell transplant donor. CDR3 DNA: TGTGCCAGCAGTTTCACCGAGGAGGGCCTCGGTTTATCGTACAATGAGCAGTTCTTC. It codes for CASSFTEEGLGLSYNEQFF.